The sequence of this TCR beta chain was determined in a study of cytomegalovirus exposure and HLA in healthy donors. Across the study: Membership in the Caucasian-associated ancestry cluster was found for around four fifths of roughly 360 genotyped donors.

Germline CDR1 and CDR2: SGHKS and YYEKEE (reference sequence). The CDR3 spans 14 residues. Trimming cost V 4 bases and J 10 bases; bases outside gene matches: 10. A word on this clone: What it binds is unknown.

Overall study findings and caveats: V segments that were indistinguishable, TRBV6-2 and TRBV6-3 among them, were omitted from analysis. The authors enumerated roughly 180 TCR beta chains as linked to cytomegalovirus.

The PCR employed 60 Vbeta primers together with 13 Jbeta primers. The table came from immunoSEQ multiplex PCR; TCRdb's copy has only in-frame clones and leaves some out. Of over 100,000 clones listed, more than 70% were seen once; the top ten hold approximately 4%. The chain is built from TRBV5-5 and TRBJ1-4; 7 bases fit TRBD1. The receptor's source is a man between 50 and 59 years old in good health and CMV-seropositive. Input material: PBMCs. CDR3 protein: CASSAGQSGGKLFF. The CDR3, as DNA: TGTGCCAGCAGCGCTGGACAGTCAGGGGGAAAACTGTTTTTT.